This T cell receptor beta chain was recovered during a study of identical twins. Broader study findings: Monozygotic twins shared more out-of-frame TCR alpha than recombination models predicted. In zero-insertion analyses, partial confounding could arise from invariant MAIT and iNKT cells.

TCRdb reprocessed the 5' RACE reads with MiXCR, giving one entry per CDR3 protein. The profile covers nearly 900,000 distinct CDR3 sequences, with over 9% appearing a single time and about 1.5% taken by the ten largest. Every donor was a healthy Caucasian. V shed 3 bases and J 1 base; nucleotides not matched to a gene: 6. CDR1 is SGHKS, CDR2 YYEKEE, per germline (reference sequence). The CDR3 has 15 residues. Concerning this clonotype: Its antigen remains unknown.

The data also belong to a second study, concerning yellow fever vaccine responses in identical twins. In that study: Twins' vaccine T cell responses were reported to seem partly convergent and partly personalized.

The receptor was derived from a woman aged 18 to 35 in good health. The sample taken for sequencing was PBMCs. This rearrangement joins TRBV5-5 to TRBJ1-2, with 7 bases matching TRBD1. The CDR3 sequence is CASSSSGGGNYGYTF. The CDR3 region has the DNA TGTGCCAGCAGCTCATCAGGGGGAGGTAACTATGGCTACACCTTC.